These 12 T cell receptor beta chains share one sample of origin, sequenced in a study of Ad26.COV2.S vaccination and SARS-CoV-2 variants (dated by TCRdb to the early 2020s). Library preparation used the immunoSEQ multiplex PCR assay. The source is immuneACCESS, and TCRdb retained only in-frame sequences with V and J called. Part of the clones is not carried over; for the studies checked, unresolved V genes explain less than half of this, and the remainder is unexplained. A total of 400,000 to 500,000 clones appear in this sample, about 88% of them only once. Approximately 2.5% of the sample is held by the ten biggest clonotypes. This specimen's treatment or condition label, interpreted: around 19 received Ad26.COV2.S at low or high dose, single or two shots; 5 received placebo; per-sample allocation not given. Repertoires of vaccine and placebo recipients were sequenced from samples taken on day 63 after the first injection.

This sample comprised peripheral blood, obtained in a trial of Ad26.COV2.S vaccine versus placebo. The origin of the receptors is a person aged 18 to 59 who received the Ad26.COV2.S COVID-19 vaccine or a placebo.

This chain connects TRBV7-9 to TRBJ2-5; TRBD1 agrees at 8 bases. This CDR3 is built from 14 residues. The V segment lost 5 bases and the J segment 13 bases; nucleotides outside the gene matches: 15. CDR1 is SEHNR, CDR2 FQNEAQ, per germline (reference sequence). The CDR3 region has the DNA TGTGCCAGCAGCAACCGGGACAGGACGTCCAAGGGGTACTTC. Protein sequence: CASSNRDRTSKGYF.

The V gene is TRBV27, the J gene TRBJ2-5, with D perhaps being TRBD1 or TRBD2 (6 bases each). Between the trimmed V and J ends, which lost 3 bases and 3 bases, there was a span of 11 bases. CDR3 size: 14 residues. Germline V lookup: CDR1 MNHEY, CDR2 SMNVEV (reference sequence). The CDR3 is CASSFGGWEETQYF. For the CDR3, the DNA is TGTGCCAGCAGTTTCGGGGGCTGGGAAGAGACCCAGTACTTC.

The chain uses TRBV7-6 and TRBJ2-3; TRBD2 matches 10 bases. The CDR3 is made up of 17 amino acids. Germline V gene sequence: CDR1 SGHVS, CDR2 FNYEAQ. The trim removed 0 bases at V and 6 bases at J, leaving 9 bases unmatched. CDR3 amino acids: CASSLAAPSGSGDTQYF. CDR3 sequence (DNA): TGTGCCAGCAGCTTAGCGGCCCCTAGCGGGAGTGGGGATACGCAGTATTTT. Full variable domain (outside the CDR3, taken from reference TRBV7-6 and TRBJ2-3): GAGVSQSPRYKVTKRGQDVALRCDPISGHVSLYWYRQALGQGPEFLTYFNYEAQQDKSGLPNDRFSAERPEGSISTLTIQRTEQRDSAMYRCASSLAAPSGSGDTQYFGPGTRLTVL.

The chain links TRBV2 to TRBJ1-5; D call uncertain. CDR1 is SNHLY and CDR2 is FYNNEI in the germline V gene. The V gene lost 6 bases and the J gene lost 0 bases, with 9 bases spanning the gap. The length of the CDR3 is 14 residues. CDR3 DNA: TGTGCCAGCAGAGACCGATTTAGCAATCAGCCCCAGCATTTT. This translates into CASRDRFSNQPQHF.

This sequence joins TRBV10-3 and TRBJ1-6, with D possibly being TRBD1 (5 bases). Germline V gene sequence: CDR1 ENHRY, CDR2 SYGVKD. With 2 bases removed from V and 14 bases from J, the gap between germline ends came to 13 bases. The CDR3 is 13 residues long. CDR3 in amino acids: CAISEDARVSLHF. In DNA, the CDR3 is TGTGCCATCAGTGAGGATGCCAGGGTTTCCCTCCACTTT.

The CDR3 is CASSLGVAPWSTEAFF. The CDR3, as DNA: TGTGCCAGCAGTTTAGGGGTCGCCCCCTGGAGCACTGAAGCTTTCTTT. The chain links TRBV27 to TRBJ1-1; D is ambiguous. V dropped 2 bases and J dropped 4 bases, with 17 bases sitting between them. The CDR3 is 16 amino acids. Germline V gene lookup returns CDR1 MNHEY and CDR2 SMNVEV (reference sequence).

J is TRBJ1-5 and V is TRBV28; D is unclear. The CDR3 runs to 12 residues. The germline V gene has CDR1 MDHEN and CDR2 SYDVKM. Trimming removed 5 bases at V and 6 bases at J, with 8 bases between. The CDR3 spells CASSGLIQPQHF. CDR3 nucleotide sequence: TGTGCCAGCAGTGGCTTAATTCAGCCCCAGCATTTT.

This clone was detected only once. This chain links TRBV3-1 (or the pseudogene TRBV3-2) with TRBJ1-2, with D uncertain. The CDR3 sequence is 15 residues long. V lost 6 bases, J lost 1 base, and 15 bases lay in between. Germline V lookup: CDR1 LGHDT, CDR2 YNNKEL (reference sequence). As DNA, the CDR3 is TGTGCCAGCAGTCAATGGGAGGTTGGTAACTATGGCTACACCTTC. It specifies CASSQWEVGNYGYTF.

The chain has TRBV19 and TRBJ2-3; D call uncertain. Per the germline V gene, CDR1 is LNHDA and CDR2 is SQIVND (reference sequence). The CDR3 is 13 residues long. Between the trimmed V and J ends, which lost 4 bases and 7 bases, there was a span of 12 bases. CDR3 nucleotide sequence: TGTGCCAGTAGTACCCCGGGCCCTAATACGCAGTATTTT. Translation gives CASSTPGPNTQYF.

The V call is TRBV28, the J call TRBJ2-1, with 9 bases aligning to TRBD2. CDR1 is MDHEN, CDR2 SYDVKM, per germline. The CDR3 extends over 13 amino acids. Here the CDR3 DNA reads TGTAAGGTGCAGCGGGGGGAATACAATGAGCAGTTCTTC. Amino acid sequence: CKVQRGEYNEQFF.

This sequence joins TRBV7-9 and TRBJ1-1; weak D call: TRBD1 (6 bases). The CDR3 is 14 amino acids. V lost 5 bases to trimming and J lost 0 bases, with 10 bases between them. The germline V gene has CDR1 SEHNR and CDR2 FQNEAQ (reference sequence). DNA for the CDR3: TGTGCCAGCAGCAAGGACAGACTGAACACTGAAGCTTTCTTT. Residues: CASSKDRLNTEAFF.

This chain uses TRBV15 with TRBJ2-3, with D uncertain. V lost 5 bases and J lost 6, with 12 bases in between. The CDR3 consists of 13 residues. Germline loops: CDR1 LNHNV, CDR2 YYDKDF (reference sequence). CDR3 amino acids: CATSPDSMDTQYF. The CDR3, as DNA: TGTGCCACCAGCCCGGATTCGATGGATACGCAGTATTTT. The variable domain in full, with the rest retrieved from reference TRBV15 and TRBJ2-3, is DAMVIQNPRYQVTQFGKPVTLSCSQTLNHNVMYWYQQKSSQAPKLLFHYYDKDFNNEADTPDNFQSRRPNTSFCFLDIRSPGLGDTAMYLCATSPDSMDTQYFGPGTRLTVL.